Following are 25 T cell receptor beta chains from one sample sequenced in a study of identical twins. TCRdb passed the 5' RACE reads through MiXCR, listing each CDR3 protein once. This table holds about 190,000 distinct CDR3 sequences, around 15% found once. These same data were also listed under a study on T cells expressing NK-cell markers.

The sample comprised CD8+ T cells sorted from blood. The receptors were sampled from a woman aged 18-29 years in good health.

This clonotype was observed many times. The chain is built from TRBV7-9 and TRBJ1-5, with D unclear. Between the trimmed V and J ends, which lost 4 bases and 8 bases, there was a span of 9 bases. The CDR3 is 12 residues long. The germline CDR1 and CDR2 sequences are SEHNR and FQNEAQ (reference sequence). CDR3 DNA: TGTGCCAGCAGCTATCCTGGTGAGCCCCAGCATTTT. It translates to CASSYPGEPQHF.

For this clonotype: A read error may be the cause here, since a much bigger clone is one base away. The genes are TRBV5-5 and TRBJ1-1; D gene uncertain. Germline V CDR1 and CDR2: SGHKS, YYEKEE (reference sequence). This CDR3 comprises 12 residues. The V end lost 2 bases, the J end lost 3 bases, and 5 bases lay between the germline ends. The CDR3 here is CASSLWDTEAFF. The CDR3 DNA reads TGTGCCAGCAGCTTATGGGACACTGAAGCTTTCTTT.

This clonotype was picked up many times. The gene calls are TRBV29-1 and TRBJ2-1; D is unclear. This CDR3 has 12 residues. Between the trimmed V and J ends, which lost 7 bases and 6 bases, there was a span of 13 bases. CDR1 is SQVTM, CDR2 ANQGSEA, per germline. The CDR3 is CSAHDSGNEQFF. The CDR3 DNA is TGCAGCGCGCATGATAGTGGCAATGAGCAGTTCTTC.

The V gene is TRBV7-6, the J gene TRBJ2-7, with 9 bases identical to TRBD2. Germline V CDR1 and CDR2: SGHVS, FNYEAQ. V lost 2 bases, J lost 0 bases, and 11 bases stayed unmatched. The CDR3 extends over 18 amino acids. The CDR3 DNA is TGTGCCAGCAGCTTATTACCAGCGGGAGGCCCCACCTCCTACGAGCAGTACTTC. Protein sequence: CASSLLPAGGPTSYEQYF.

The chain links TRBV15 to TRBJ2-1; D possibly corresponds to TRBD1 (7 bases). Trimming shortened V by 0 bases and J by 4 bases, and 22 bases separated the two germline ends. CDR1 LNHNV and CDR2 YYDKDF come from the germline V gene (reference sequence). This CDR3 contains 19 residues. In DNA form, the CDR3 reads TGTGCCACCAGCAGAGATCGGGGGCAGGGGGGAGCTGTTTACAATGAGCAGTTCTTC. This translates into CATSRDRGQGGAVYNEQFF.

In its sample, this clonotype was seen a few times. The chain has TRBV14 and TRBJ1-1; D gene uncertain. Between the trimmed V and J ends, which lost 0 bases and 8 bases, there was a span of 10 bases. CDR1 is SGHDN, CDR2 FVKESK, per germline. This CDR3 is built from 13 residues. The CDR3: CASSQDRISEAFF. CDR3 coding DNA: TGTGCCAGCAGCCAAGATCGAATCAGCGAAGCTTTCTTT.

This clonotype was seen a handful of times. V is TRBV12-3 or TRBV12-4 and J is TRBJ2-1, with no clear D. The CDR3 is 14 residues long. V dropped 4 bases and J dropped 0 bases, with 7 bases sitting between them. CDR3 in DNA: TGTGCCAGCAGTTGGGCGTCCTCCTACAATGAGCAGTTCTTC. Residues: CASSWASSYNEQFF.

This clonotype was recorded a few times. CDR3 sequence: CSAAGDRGRSYNEQFF. CDR3 sequence (DNA): TGCAGTGCTGCCGGGGACAGGGGGCGTTCCTACAATGAGCAGTTCTTC. V is TRBV20-1 and J is TRBJ2-1, with 12 bases fitting TRBD1. The CDR3 extends over 16 amino acids. V was clipped by 5 bases and J by 1 base; unmatched bases: 6. From germline, CDR1 is DFQATT and CDR2 SNEGSKA (reference sequence).

This chain uses TRBV7-9 with TRBJ2-3; D ambiguous. Trimming took off 3 bases at V and 5 bases at J, with 18 bases between the two ends. Germline-derived CDR1 and CDR2 are SEHNR and FQNEAQ (reference sequence). The CDR3 loop spans 16 amino acids. CDR3 DNA: TGTGCCAGCAGCTTTTCGGGCCGGCCAATAAAAGATACGCAGTATTTT. Translation gives CASSFSGRPIKDTQYF.

The chain has TRBV7-3 and TRBJ2-1; 9 bases are shared with TRBD2. CDR1 is SGHTA, CDR2 FQGTGA, per germline. The CDR3 contains 17 residues. V lost 4 bases and J lost 3; bases outside the gene matches: 10. The CDR3 DNA reads TGTGCCAGCAGCTCCGTTAGCGGGGGCACCTTCTACAATGAGCAGTTCTTC. It codes for CASSSVSGGTFYNEQFF. Supplemented by reference TRBV7-3 and TRBJ2-1, the full variable domain reads GAGVSQTPSNKVTEKGKYVELRCDPISGHTALYWYRQSLGQGPEFLIYFQGTGAADDSGLPNDRFFAVRPEGSVSTLKIQRTERGDSAVYLCASSSVSGGTFYNEQFFGPGTRLTVL.

The V and J genes are TRBV11-2 and TRBJ2-1; 7 nucleotides line up with TRBD2. The V gene end was trimmed by 5 bases and the J gene end by 3 bases; junction bases not matched to a gene: 7. Germline-derived CDR1 and CDR2 are SGHAT and FQNNGV. CDR3 length: 15 amino acids. As DNA, the CDR3 is TGTGCCAGCAGCCTATTCAGCGGGATCTACAATGAGCAGTTCTTC. Its translation: CASSLFSGIYNEQFF.

This clonotype occurred a few times. The chain combines TRBV14 with TRBJ2-7; either TRBD1 or TRBD2 may fit D (5 bases each). Germline loops: CDR1 SGHDN, CDR2 FVKESK. V was clipped by 3 bases and J by 5 bases, with 11 bases between them. There are 13 residues in the CDR3. The CDR3: CASSQGVRDEQYF. The CDR3 coding sequence is TGTGCCAGCAGCCAGGGGGTAAGGGACGAGCAGTACTTC.

This clonotype was observed a few times. The V and J genes are TRBV12-3 or TRBV12-4 and TRBJ2-1, with D perhaps given as TRBD1 or TRBD2 (5 bases each). V lost 4 bases and J 4 bases, leaving 14 bases between the germline ends. This CDR3 is built from 15 residues. The DNA of the CDR3 is TGTGCCAGCAGTTGGGGACCCCCCTTGTACAATGAGCAGTTCTTC. This translates into CASSWGPPLYNEQFF.

This sequence joins TRBV9 and TRBJ2-7; the match to TRBD1 covers 9 bases. V was clipped by 3 bases and J by 3 bases; unmatched bases: 7. From germline, CDR1 is SGDLS and CDR2 YYNGEE. The length of the CDR3 is 15 residues. The CDR3 region is CASSGGTGSVYEQYF. The DNA for the CDR3 is TGTGCCAGCAGCGGGGGGACAGGGAGTGTCTACGAGCAGTACTTC.

This chain uses TRBV7-9 with TRBJ2-7; D possibly corresponds to TRBD1 (5 bases). This CDR3 region has 17 residues. Germline CDR1 SEHNR, CDR2 FQNEAQ (reference sequence). Trimming took 3 bases from V and 3 from J, leaving 21 bases between them. CDR3 nucleotides: TGTGCCAGCAGCTTGAGCGCCTCCCAGGGCGACATCTACGAGCAGTACTTC. Translating gives CASSLSASQGDIYEQYF. Looking up the rest from reference TRBV7-9 and TRBJ2-7 gives the full variable domain: DTGVSQNPRHKITKRGQNVTFRCDPISEHNRLYWYRQTLGQGPEFLTYFQNEAQLEKSRLLSDRFSAERPKGSFSTLEIQRTEQGDSAMYLCASSLSASQGDIYEQYFGPGTRLTVT.

V and J are TRBV14 and TRBJ2-1; 8 bases align to TRBD2. Germline CDR1 SGHDN, CDR2 FVKESK. Germline trimming cut 0 bases from V and 2 bases from J; bases unmatched to any gene: 3. The CDR3 contains 16 residues. The CDR3 loop is CASSQEVAGTYNEQFF. The CDR3 DNA reads TGTGCCAGCAGCCAAGAGGTAGCGGGGACCTACAATGAGCAGTTCTTC. Supplemented by reference TRBV14 and TRBJ2-1, the full variable domain reads EAGVTQFPSHSVIEKGQTVTLRCDPISGHDNLYWYRRVMGKEIKFLLHFVKESKQDESGMPNNRFLAERTGGTYSTLKVQPAELEDSGVYFCASSQEVAGTYNEQFFGPGTRLTVL.

This clonotype was seen a few times. The rearrangement joins TRBV9 to TRBJ2-5, with 7 bases matching TRBD2. Losses at the gene ends were 3 bases for V and 4 bases for J; bases not matched to a gene: 6. The CDR3 sequence is 14 residues long. The germline gives CDR1 SGDLS, CDR2 YYNGEE. The CDR3 protein is CASSAGGAPETQYF. In DNA form, the CDR3 reads TGTGCCAGCAGCGCGGGAGGAGCCCCAGAGACCCAGTACTTC.

V usage is TRBV3-1 and J usage is TRBJ2-7; 7 bases align to TRBD2. Germline CDR1 and CDR2: LGHDT and YNNKEL (reference sequence). The CDR3 sequence is 14 residues long. Trimming cost V 1 base and J 4 bases; bases outside gene matches: 4. The CDR3 DNA is TGTGCCAGCAGCCAAGGAGGGCGGGGGTACGAGCAGTACTTC. Encoded protein: CASSQGGRGYEQYF.

This clonotype was recorded a few times. The chain uses TRBV9 and TRBJ2-2, with 8 bases lining up with TRBD2. Germline trimming cut 3 bases from V and 4 bases from J; bases unmatched to any gene: 8. Germline-derived CDR1 and CDR2 are SGDLS and YYNGEE. CDR3 size: 16 residues. CDR3 in amino acids: CASSGLGTRFTGELFF. The CDR3 DNA reads TGTGCCAGCAGCGGCCTCGGGACTAGGTTCACCGGGGAGCTGTTTTTT.

This clonotype has only a few counts. This chain connects TRBV27 to TRBJ2-2, with D maybe TRBD1 (5 bases). This CDR3 has 11 amino acids. CDR1 is MNHEY and CDR2 is SMNVEV in the germline V gene (reference sequence). Trimming shortened V by 10 bases and J by 6 bases, and 9 bases separated the two germline ends. Here the CDR3 reads CATRGPGELFF. The DNA for the CDR3 is TGTGCCACTAGGGGCCCCGGGGAGCTGTTTTTT.

The chain combines TRBV12-3 or TRBV12-4 with TRBJ2-5; no reliable D call. Trimming shortened V by 4 bases and J by 5 bases, and 5 bases separated the two germline ends. The CDR3 spans 11 residues. The CDR3: CASSWRETQYF. Here the CDR3 DNA reads TGTGCCAGCAGTTGGCGGGAGACCCAGTACTTC.

V and J are TRBV3-1 and TRBJ2-3, with 10 bases matching TRBD2. This CDR3 region has 19 residues. Germline assignment: CDR1 LGHDT and CDR2 YNNKEL (reference sequence). After removal of 0 bases from V and 1 base from J, the junction contained 10 bases not matched to a gene. The CDR3, as DNA: TGTGCCAGCAGCCAAGATCCACTAGCGGGGTCGGATCGCACAGATACGCAGTATTTT. Residues: CASSQDPLAGSDRTDTQYF.

This clonotype was picked up a small number of times. The J gene is TRBJ2-1, the V gene TRBV7-9, with 14 bases that match TRBD2. There are 16 residues in the CDR3. Germline CDR1 and CDR2: SEHNR and FQNEAQ (reference sequence). V was clipped by 5 bases and J by 8 bases; unmatched bases: 8. In nucleotides, the CDR3 is TGTGCCAGCAGCCCCCCGGGACTAGCGGGAGAGTATGAGCAGTTCTTC. This sequence encodes CASSPPGLAGEYEQFF. The full variable domain, with the rest looked up from reference TRBV7-9 and TRBJ2-1, is DTGVSQNPRHKITKRGQNVTFRCDPISEHNRLYWYRQTLGQGPEFLTYFQNEAQLEKSRLLSDRFSAERPKGSFSTLEIQRTEQGDSAMYLCASSPPGLAGEYEQFFGPGTRLTVL.

This clonotype has a handful of counts. The chain is built from TRBV9 and TRBJ2-3, with 7 bases identical to TRBD1. Germline lookup yields CDR1 SGDLS and CDR2 YYNGEE. This CDR3 has 17 amino acids. V shed 4 bases and J 3 bases; nucleotides not matched to a gene: 14. CDR3 DNA: TGTGCCAGCAGCTCAAGACGGGACAGTGGAATTACAGATACGCAGTATTTT. It is translated as CASSSRRDSGITDTQYF. The full variable domain, in which reference TRBV9 and TRBJ2-3 provide the parts outside the CDR3, is DSGVTQTPKHLITATGQRVTLRCSPRSGDLSVYWYQQSLDQGLQFLIQYYNGEERAKGNILERFSAQQFPDLHSELNLSSLELGDSALYFCASSSRRDSGITDTQYFGPGTRLTVL.

V usage is TRBV12-5 and J usage is TRBJ2-7; 7 positions agree with TRBD2. This CDR3 is 15 amino acids long. Germline CDR1 and CDR2: LGHNT and FRNRAP. V was clipped by 2 bases and J by 2 bases; unmatched bases: 6. CDR3 protein: CASGLQRELPYEQYF. The CDR3 coding sequence is TGTGCTAGTGGTTTGCAGCGGGAACTTCCCTACGAGCAGTACTTC.